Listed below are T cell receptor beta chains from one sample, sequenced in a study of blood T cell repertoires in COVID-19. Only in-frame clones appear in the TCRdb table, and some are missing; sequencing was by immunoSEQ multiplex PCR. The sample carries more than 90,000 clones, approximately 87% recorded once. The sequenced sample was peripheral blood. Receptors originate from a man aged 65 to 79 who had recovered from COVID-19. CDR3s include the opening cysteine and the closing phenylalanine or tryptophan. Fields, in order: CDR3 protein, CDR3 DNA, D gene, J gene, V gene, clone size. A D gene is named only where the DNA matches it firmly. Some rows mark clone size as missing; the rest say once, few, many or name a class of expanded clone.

CAISESGSLYGYTF,TGTGCCATCAGTGAGTCGGGGAGCCTGTATGGCTACACCTTC,NA,TRBJ1-2,TRBV10-3,NA
CASSFRLAGYTDTQYF,TGTGCCAGCAGCTTTAGGCTAGCGGGATACACAGATACGCAGTATTTT,TRBD2,TRBJ2-3,TRBV5-4,NA
CASTLWTGGTGELFF,TGTGCCAGCACCCTCTGGACGGGGGGTACCGGGGAGCTGTTTTTT,TRBD2,TRBJ2-2,TRBV28,NA
CASSQISGSIAYEQYF,TGCGCCAGCAGTCAGATTAGCGGGAGTATCGCCTACGAGCAGTACTTC,TRBD2,TRBJ2-7,TRBV4-1,once
CATSDFGTEGPYNEQFF,TGTGCCACCAGTGATTTTGGAACCGAGGGTCCCTACAATGAGCAGTTCTTC,NA,TRBJ2-1,TRBV24-1,NA
CASSSSRDRFPEQYF,TGTGCCAGCAGCTCGTCCCGGGACAGATTTCCCGAGCAGTACTTC,TRBD1,TRBJ2-7,TRBV7-8,NA
CASSSTGEAYEQYF,TGTGCCAGCAGCTCGACAGGGGAGGCCTACGAGCAGTACTTC,TRBD1,TRBJ2-7,TRBV5-4,NA
CATSREAGMAGELFF,TGTGCCACCAGCAGAGAGGCGGGGATGGCCGGGGAGCTGTTTTTT,NA,TRBJ2-2,TRBV15,NA
CASSQPKTGDTDTQYF,TGCGCCAGCAGCCAACCTAAGACAGGGGACACAGATACGCAGTATTTT,TRBD1,TRBJ2-3,TRBV4-1,NA
CSVDGDRGFRTEAFF,TGCAGCGTTGATGGGGACAGGGGGTTCCGAACTGAAGCTTTCTTT,TRBD1,TRBJ1-1,TRBV29-1,NA
CASSERRAAGELFF,TGTGCCAGCAGTGAAAGGAGGGCCGCCGGGGAGCTGTTTTTT,NA,TRBJ2-2,TRBV2,NA
CASSPRDRATSGQFF,TGTGCCAGCAGCCCCCGGGACAGGGCTACCTCGGGGCAGTTCTTC,TRBD1,TRBJ2-1,TRBV3-1/TRBV3-2,NA
CASSTRTATRPFF,TGTGCCAGCAGTACTAGGACAGCGACCCGACCGTTCTTC,NA,TRBJ2-1,TRBV27,NA
CASTGSPPSGGYTF,TGCGCCAGCACTGGCAGCCCTCCTTCGGGTGGCTACACCTTC,NA,TRBJ1-2,TRBV5-1,NA
CASSLVSGGVYEQFF,TGCGCCAGCAGCTTGGTTAGCGGGGGGGTCTATGAGCAGTTCTTC,TRBD2,TRBJ2-1,TRBV5-1,NA
CASSLGTGGLRYGYTF,TGTGCCAGCAGTTTGGGGACAGGGGGCCTCCGCTATGGCTACACCTTC,TRBD1,TRBJ1-2,TRBV28,NA
CASSQERSRGNYGYTF,TGTGCCAGCAGCCAAGAAAGGAGTAGGGGGAACTATGGCTACACCTTC,NA,TRBJ1-2,TRBV3-1/TRBV3-2,NA
CASRTAGNTIYF,TGTGCCAGCAGGACTGCTGGAAACACCATATATTTT,NA,TRBJ1-3,TRBV6-5,few
CASSLAGRGRGGYTF,TGTGCCAGCAGCTTGGCCGGCAGGGGGCGAGGGGGCTACACCTTC,TRBD1,TRBJ1-2,TRBV5-6,NA
CASSEGLAGTTDTQYF,TGCGCCAGCAGTGAGGGGCTAGCGGGGACCACAGATACGCAGTATTTT,TRBD2,TRBJ2-3,TRBV10-1,NA
CASSASGRNTDTQYF,TGTGCCAGCAGCGCTAGCGGGAGAAATACAGATACGCAGTATTTT,TRBD2,TRBJ2-3,TRBV7-9,NA
CASSQEHPGGHQPQHF,TGTGCCAGCAGCCAAGAACACCCGGGGGGCCATCAGCCCCAGCATTTT,NA,TRBJ1-5,TRBV7-9,NA
CATLGSEIYEQYF,TGTGCCACCCTCGGCAGCGAGATCTACGAGCAGTACTTC,NA,TRBJ2-7,TRBV10-3,NA
CASSEAVGGGELFF,TGTGCCAGCAGTGAAGCCGTAGGGGGCGGGGAGCTGTTTTTT,NA,TRBJ2-2,TRBV2,NA
CARGSVDSNYGYTF,TGTGCCAGGGGAAGCGTGGACTCTAACTATGGCTACACCTTC,NA,TRBJ1-2,TRBV2,NA
CASSSGEGSNQPQHF,TGTGCCAGCAGCTCAGGGGAGGGGAGCAATCAGCCCCAGCATTTT,NA,TRBJ1-5,TRBV4-2,NA
CASSAALTSGNYEQYF,TGTGCCAGCAGCGCAGCTTTGACTAGCGGGAACTACGAGCAGTACTTC,TRBD2,TRBJ2-7,TRBV5-6,NA
CATSDLSGKGNTGELFF,TGTGCCACCAGTGATTTATCGGGGAAGGGGAACACCGGGGAGCTGTTTTTT,NA,TRBJ2-2,TRBV24-1,once
CASPPGQGANYGYTF,TGTGCCAGCCCCCCGGGACAGGGGGCTAACTATGGCTACACCTTC,TRBD1,TRBJ1-2,TRBV6-5,NA
CASSSLDRGEGYTF,TGCGCCAGCAGCTCCTTGGACAGGGGAGAGGGCTACACCTTC,TRBD1,TRBJ1-2,TRBV5-1,NA
CASSPVVAGDYEQYF,TGTGCCAGCAGCCCGGTGGTCGCGGGGGACTACGAGCAGTACTTC,TRBD2,TRBJ2-7,TRBV7-8,NA
CSASQAVSNEQFF,TGCAGTGCTAGTCAGGCCGTGAGCAATGAGCAGTTCTTC,NA,TRBJ2-1,TRBV20-1,NA
CASSYNREINAYEQYF,TGTGCCAGCAGTTACAATAGGGAGATAAACGCCTACGAGCAGTACTTC,NA,TRBJ2-7,TRBV6-5,NA
CASRGTGVVKNGYTF,TGTGCCAGCAGGGGCACAGGGGTAGTGAAGAATGGCTACACCTTC,TRBD1,TRBJ1-2,TRBV7-9,NA
CASSLVTANNEQFF,TGTGCCAGCAGCTTGGTGACAGCAAACAATGAGCAGTTCTTC,NA,TRBJ2-1,TRBV5-4,once
CASSLSSYEQYF,TGTGCCAGCAGCTTGAGCTCCTACGAGCAGTACTTC,NA,TRBJ2-7,TRBV3-1/TRBV3-2,NA
CASRGWTEPLHF,TGTGCCAGCAGGGGCTGGACAGAACCCCTCCACTTT,NA,TRBJ1-6,TRBV2,NA
CATQGTSGGWSGEQYF,TGTGCCACCCAAGGGACTAGCGGGGGGTGGAGTGGCGAGCAGTACTTC,TRBD2,TRBJ2-7,TRBV19,NA
CASSPNPTRTDTQYF,TGTGCCAGCAGCCCAAACCCTACGCGCACAGATACGCAGTATTTT,NA,TRBJ2-3,TRBV3-1/TRBV3-2,NA
CASSYRGQGPGYEQYF,TGTGCCAGCAGTTACCGGGGACAGGGCCCCGGGTACGAGCAGTACTTC,TRBD1,TRBJ2-7,TRBV6-2/TRBV6-3,NA
CASSRGGGRGTEAFF,TGTGCCAGCAGCCGAGGGGGAGGGCGAGGCACTGAAGCTTTCTTT,NA,TRBJ1-1,TRBV7-6,few
CASSPRLAESYNEQFF,TGTGCCAGCAGCCCCCGACTAGCGGAGTCCTACAATGAGCAGTTCTTC,TRBD2,TRBJ2-1,TRBV9,NA
CASSQDLAGDNEQFF,TGTGCCAGCAGCCAAGATCTAGCGGGAGACAATGAGCAGTTCTTC,TRBD2,TRBJ2-1,TRBV14,NA
CAIRDPGVQETQYF,TGTGCCATCAGAGATCCCGGGGTTCAAGAGACCCAGTACTTC,NA,TRBJ2-5,TRBV10-3,NA
CSAKTSGRGNSYNEQFF,TGCAGCGCTAAGACTAGCGGGAGGGGGAACTCCTACAATGAGCAGTTCTTC,TRBD2,TRBJ2-1,TRBV29-1,many